One sample yielded the 24 T cell receptor beta chains listed below, sequenced in a study of T cell responses to AZD1222 COVID-19 vaccine. The method was immunoSEQ multiplex PCR; TCRdb's version includes in-frame clones alone and lacks a portion of them. The profile shows some 49,000 clones, about 87% of them singletons. The sample in question was peripheral blood, obtained 28 days after the second AZD1222 dose. The receptor set was obtained from an adult who received the AZD1222 COVID-19 vaccine.

In its sample, this clone was seen a few times. The chain is built from TRBV6-2 or TRBV6-3 and TRBJ2-3; 7 nucleotides align to TRBD1. Germline loops: CDR1 MNHEY, CDR2 SVGEGT. V lost 4 bases, J lost 6 bases, and 7 bases stayed unmatched. This CDR3 has 14 amino acids. CDR3 DNA: TGTGCCAGCAGTTCGGGGACAGAGGGGGATACGCAGTATTTT. Its protein is CASSSGTEGDTQYF.

This sequence joins TRBV15 and TRBJ2-1; 13 bases agree with TRBD2. The J segment lost 12 bases and the V segment lost 1 base, leaving 3 bases of the junction unmatched. The CDR3 runs to 14 residues. Germline values: CDR1 LNHNV, CDR2 YYDKDF (reference sequence). The CDR3 region is CATSRGLAGGVQFF. CDR3 nucleotides: TGTGCCACCAGCAGAGGACTAGCGGGAGGTGTGCAGTTCTTC. Complete variable domain (other parts from reference TRBV15 and TRBJ2-1): DAMVIQNPRYQVTQFGKPVTLSCSQTLNHNVMYWYQQKSSQAPKLLFHYYDKDFNNEADTPDNFQSRRPNTSFCFLDIRSPGLGDTAMYLCATSRGLAGGVQFFGPGTRLTVL.

The V call is TRBV5-1, the J call TRBJ2-7; D perhaps matches TRBD2 (5 bases). The CDR3 length is 14 residues. Between the trimmed V and J ends, which lost 1 base and 3 bases, there was a span of 11 bases. CDR1 SGHRS and CDR2 YFSETQ come from the germline V gene. The CDR3 DNA reads TGCGCCAGCAGCTTGTCAGCGGCAGGCTACGAGCAGTACTTC. Translating gives CASSLSAAGYEQYF. Supplemented by reference TRBV5-1 and TRBJ2-7, the full variable domain reads KAGVTQTPRYLIKTRGQQVTLSCSPISGHRSVSWYQQTPGQGLQFLFEYFSETQRNKGNFPGRFSGRQFSNSRSEMNVSTLELGDSALYLCASSLSAAGYEQYFGPGTRLTVT.

This chain uses TRBV7-2 with TRBJ2-7; D is unresolved. V lost 1 base and J 6 bases, leaving 10 bases between the germline ends. The CDR3 has 13 residues. CDR1 SGHTA and CDR2 FQGNSA come from the germline V gene. In DNA form, the CDR3 reads TGTGCCAGCAGCTTAGATCCTGGGGTCGAGCAGTACTTC. Translation: CASSLDPGVEQYF.

The table lists this clone with a count of one. The J gene is TRBJ1-6, the V gene TRBV30; possible D gene TRBD1, 6 bases. The CDR3 runs to 17 residues. CDR1 and CDR2 (germline): GTSNPN, SVGIG (reference sequence). V shed 5 bases and J shed 9 bases, with 26 bases lying between them. The CDR3 nucleotides read TGTGCCTGGGGCCTGGGCACAGGGCGCTTTCAATTTTCACCCCTCCACTTT. As protein: CAWGLGTGRFQFSPLHF.

J is TRBJ2-1 and V is TRBV3-1 (or the pseudogene TRBV3-2); 9 bases align to TRBD1. From germline, CDR1 is LGHDT and CDR2 YNNKEL (reference sequence). With V trimmed by 3 bases and J by 0 bases, 3 bases remained unmatched. CDR3 length: 16 amino acids. The CDR3 loop is CASSQLTGGSYNEQFF. For the CDR3, the DNA is TGTGCCAGCAGCCAGCTGACAGGGGGCTCCTACAATGAGCAGTTCTTC.

This chain joins TRBV19 and TRBJ1-1; 9 bases align to TRBD1. Germline V gives CDR1 LNHDA, CDR2 SQIVND (reference sequence). With 4 bases clipped from V and 5 bases from J, the junction kept 8 bases outside the gene matches. The CDR3 is 15 residues long. The CDR3 loop reads CASSKYEQGATEAFF. The CDR3 DNA is TGTGCCAGTAGTAAATACGAACAGGGGGCAACTGAAGCTTTCTTT.

The sample holds a few counts of this clone. The V and J genes are TRBV5-1 and TRBJ1-4, with 8 bases aligning to TRBD1. CDR3 length: 15 amino acids. V lost 3 bases to trimming and J lost 8 bases; unmatched junction nucleotides: 9. CDR1 is SGHRS and CDR2 is YFSETQ in the germline V gene. In DNA, the CDR3 is TGCGCCAGCAGCTCGCAGGGGGCGCCTGGGGAAAAACTGTTTTTT. Residues: CASSSQGAPGEKLFF.

V usage is TRBV24-1 and J usage is TRBJ2-2; 8 bases map to TRBD1. In germline, CDR1 is KGHDR, CDR2 SFDVKD. The V segment lost 10 bases and the J segment 1 base; nucleotides outside the gene matches: 4. The CDR3 has 14 residues. The CDR3 sequence is CATRGTGNTGELFF. Written as DNA, the CDR3 is TGTGCCACGCGCGGGACAGGGAACACCGGGGAGCTGTTTTTT.

The V gene is TRBV7-2, the J gene TRBJ2-7; 8 nucleotides line up with TRBD2. Losses at the gene ends were 1 base for V and 2 bases for J; bases not matched to a gene: 4. Germline CDR1 SGHTA, CDR2 FQGNSA. The CDR3 is 15 residues long. Written as DNA, the CDR3 is TGTGCCAGCAGCTTAGAATTAGCGGGGACCTACGAGCAGTACTTC. It is translated as CASSLELAGTYEQYF.

The rearrangement uses TRBV19 and TRBJ2-1, with unresolved D. The CDR3 totals 13 residues. Germline V CDR1 and CDR2: LNHDA, SQIVND (reference sequence). V was clipped by 3 bases and J by 4 bases, with 7 bases between them. CDR3: CASSIALYNEQFF. As DNA, the CDR3 is TGTGCCAGTAGTATCGCCCTTTACAATGAGCAGTTCTTC.

This clone occurred once. CDR3 region: CASSYRGRGFTDTQYF. CDR3 coding DNA: TGTGCCAGCAGCTACCGAGGACGCGGCTTCACAGATACGCAGTATTTT. This chain links TRBV9 with TRBJ2-3; D ambiguous. There are 16 residues in the CDR3. Deletions cut 4 bases from V and 2 bases from J, with 17 bases between. In germline, CDR1 is SGDLS, CDR2 YYNGEE.

This rearrangement joins TRBV19 to TRBJ2-4; D remains ambiguous. The ends were cut back, 8 bases at V and 3 bases at J, with 14 bases in the middle. This CDR3 region has 14 residues. Germline lookup yields CDR1 LNHDA and CDR2 SQIVND (reference sequence). CDR3 in DNA: TGTGCCAGTTCTGGTATAGTGGGCAAAAACATTCAGTACTTC. It yields the protein CASSGIVGKNIQYF.

This chain connects TRBV9 to TRBJ2-4; TRBD2 aligns across 9 bases. J was trimmed by 3 bases and V by 0 bases; bases with no gene match: 13. The CDR3 has 19 amino acids. The germline V gene encodes CDR1 SGDLS and CDR2 YYNGEE. In DNA, the CDR3 is TGTGCCAGCAGCGTAGCTACGGGAGCGGGAGGCTCCTACAAAAACATTCAGTACTTC. Translated, it gives CASSVATGAGGSYKNIQYF.

The V and J genes are TRBV5-1 and TRBJ2-7; TRBD2 might be the D (5 bases). CDR1 is SGHRS and CDR2 is YFSETQ in the germline V gene. The CDR3 is 11 amino acids. Trimming removed 0 bases at V and 10 bases at J, with 8 bases between. CDR3 protein: CASSLDGSQYF. The CDR3 region has the DNA TGCGCCAGCAGCTTGGATGGGAGTCAGTACTTC.

This chain uses TRBV7-2 with TRBJ1-2; D gene uncertain. Germline lookup yields CDR1 SGHTA and CDR2 FQGNSA. The germline V and J ends were trimmed by 1 base and 2 bases, with 8 bases remaining between them. The length of the CDR3 is 14 residues. The CDR3 spells CASSLGPLNYGYTF. For the CDR3, the DNA is TGTGCCAGCAGCTTAGGCCCTCTAAACTATGGCTACACCTTC.

J is TRBJ2-3 and V is TRBV29-1, with D possibly called TRBD1 or TRBD2 (5 bases each). Per the germline V gene, CDR1 is SQVTM and CDR2 is ANQGSEA. The V end was cut by 3 bases, the J end by 2 bases, with 12 bases between. This CDR3 is 14 amino acids long. The CDR3: CSVEAGTHTDTQYF. The CDR3, as DNA: TGCAGCGTTGAGGCCGGGACCCACACAGATACGCAGTATTTT.

This chain joins TRBV20-1 and TRBJ1-2; D not resolved. V was pared by 3 bases and J by 8 bases, with 7 bases between. The CDR3 runs to 10 residues. Germline CDR1 and CDR2: DFQATT and SNEGSKA (reference sequence). As DNA, the CDR3 is TGCAGTGCTAGTTCTCGGGGCTACACCTTC. It encodes CSASSRGYTF.

The chain is built from TRBV19 and TRBJ2-3; 9 nucleotides match TRBD2. The germline CDR1 and CDR2 sequences are LNHDA and SQIVND (reference sequence). The V gene end was trimmed by 0 bases and the J gene end by 6 bases; junction bases not matched to a gene: 10. The CDR3 covers 17 residues. CDR3 amino acids: CASSIEAGGRASDTQYF. The CDR3 nucleotides read TGTGCCAGTAGTATAGAGGCTGGCGGGAGGGCCTCCGATACGCAGTATTTT. The entire variable domain, with the rest obtained from reference TRBV19 and TRBJ2-3, is as follows: DGGITQSPKYLFRKEGQNVTLSCEQNLNHDAMYWYRQDPGQGLRLIYYSQIVNDFQKGDIAEGYSVSREKKESFPLTVTSAQKNPTAFYLCASSIEAGGRASDTQYFGPGTRLTVL.

The V call is TRBV5-1, the J call TRBJ2-3; D may correspond to TRBD1 or TRBD2 (6 bases each). Germline V gene sequence: CDR1 SGHRS, CDR2 YFSETQ. The CDR3 length is 13 residues. V lost 4 bases, J lost 7 bases, and 13 bases lay in between. CDR3 amino acids: CASSLGGSNTQYF. The DNA of the CDR3 is TGCGCCAGCAGCCTGGGGGGCTCTAATACGCAGTATTTT.

The chain joins TRBV5-1 to TRBJ2-5; D might be TRBD2 (6 bases). Germline lookup yields CDR1 SGHRS and CDR2 YFSETQ. The CDR3 has 17 amino acids. Trimming cost V 0 bases and J 2 bases, with 17 bases left between them. The CDR3 here is CASSLVVSGSWQETQYF. The DNA for the CDR3 is TGCGCCAGCAGCTTGGTGGTATCCGGGAGTTGGCAAGAGACCCAGTACTTC.

V gene TRBV6-5 combines with J gene TRBJ1-5, with D uncertain. CDR1 is MNHEY and CDR2 is SVGAGI in the germline V gene. The length of the CDR3 is 12 residues. V was pared by 8 bases and J by 6 bases, with 11 bases between. CDR3 region: CASGLSTQPQHF. The CDR3 DNA sequence: TGTGCCAGCGGCCTCAGTACTCAGCCCCAGCATTTT.

The chain recombines TRBV5-1 with TRBJ2-2, with D maybe TRBD1 (7 bases). Germline CDR1 SGHRS, CDR2 YFSETQ. V lost 0 bases, J lost 4 bases, and 13 bases lay in between. There are 16 residues in the CDR3. This CDR3 reads CASSLVPGGGTGELFF. For the CDR3, the DNA is TGCGCCAGCAGCTTGGTCCCAGGGGGAGGCACCGGGGAGCTGTTTTTT.

The gene calls are TRBV5-1 and TRBJ2-3; D remains unclear. Germline V gene lookup returns CDR1 SGHRS and CDR2 YFSETQ. V dropped 0 bases and J dropped 6 bases, with 5 bases sitting between them. The CDR3 is 12 residues long. CDR3 in amino acids: CASSLAFDTQYF. The CDR3 region has the DNA TGCGCCAGCAGCTTGGCCTTCGATACGCAGTATTTT.